This TCR beta chain comes out of a study of T-cell memory formation after mild COVID-19. Study-level background: The two donors had largely donor-specific TCR clusters.

A single record per CDR3 protein comes from TCRdb applying MiXCR to the 5' RACE reads. Seen here are 85,000 to 130,000 distinct CDR3 sequences, 9.5% to 15% observed once, and the top ten hold around 30%. The study's findings and limits: A second wave of clones peaked on day 37, and their SARS-CoV-2 specificity went unconfirmed. Cross-reactive memory apparently joined, as some responding clones appeared in pre-infection memory. Contracting CD4+ clones sat mainly in CM and EM; CD8+ in EMRA.

V lost 5 bases, J lost 10 bases, and 13 bases stayed unmatched. From germline, CDR1 is SEHNR and CDR2 FQNEAQ (reference sequence). This CDR3 spans 15 amino acids. As for this clonotype: Its antigen is still unknown.

The source of this sequence is an adult woman who had mild COVID-19 (a few samples of this study predate the infection). Cell type and time point are not known. Source material: PBMCs or a T cell subset sorted from them (not recorded which). This chain connects TRBV7-9 to TRBJ2-7, with 11 bases lining up with TRBD2. The CDR3 region is CASSPGTSGSPSQYF. CDR3 DNA: TGTGCCAGCAGCCCCGGGACTAGCGGTTCCCCAAGCCAGTACTTC.